The entry that follows covers one TCR beta chain sequence. The antigen is not known. The CDR3 totals 15 residues. CDR1 is MNHEY and CDR2 is SVGEGT in the germline V gene. The J segment lost 8 bases and the V segment lost 4 bases, leaving 8 bases of the junction unmatched. Produced via immunoSEQ multiplex PCR; TCRdb's table is partial and in-frame only. The sample holds about 680,000 clones, 70% to 90% seen once. This sample stems from a study of Ad26.COV2.S vaccination and SARS-CoV-2 variants. As for the study in general: Recipients of Ad26.COV2.S got it intramuscularly, once or twice 56 days apart.

Notes on the study in general: Responses of spike-specific T cells (both CD8+ and CD4+) reportedly showed substantial breadth after vaccination.

Treatment denoted: around 19 received Ad26.COV2.S at low or high dose, single or two shots; several received placebo; per-sample allocation not given. The samples date from day 63 after the first vaccine or placebo injection. The rearrangement links TRBV6-2 or TRBV6-3 to TRBJ2-1, with 10 positions matching TRBD2. This receptor was identified in a person aged 18-60 years who received the Ad26.COV2.S COVID-19 vaccine or a placebo. The sample consisted of peripheral blood, taken in a trial of Ad26.COV2.S vaccine versus placebo. The CDR3 region is CASSWKRGGVDEQFF. In nucleotides, the CDR3 is TGTGCCAGCAGTTGGAAGCGGGGGGGCGTAGATGAGCAGTTCTTC.